This note documents a single T cell receptor (beta chain) sequence. Its specificity is not known. The data were taken from a study of cytomegalovirus exposure and HLA in healthy donors. Study summary: Within an early data release were about 90 million unique TCRs drawn from HLA-typed donors.

V was clipped by 2 bases and J by 2 bases, with 7 bases between them. This CDR3 contains 13 residues. The germline gives CDR1 SGHDT, CDR2 YYEEEE. PCR primers comprised 60 Vbeta and 13 Jbeta primers. Data came from immunoSEQ multiplex PCR; TCRdb stores just in-frame clones and leaves some out. Of around 190,000 clones in the sample, around 77% were seen once. Study-level points and caveats: Later analysis identified about 17,000 TCR beta sequences associated with HLA alleles, using a false discovery rate threshold of 0.05. For cytomegalovirus status, the classifier reportedly gave diagnoses with high specificity and sensitivity. Earlier findings revealed that most TCR beta V segments proved productive either about 87% or about 30% of the time.

Sequencing was carried out using PBMCs. This TCR came from a woman aged 25 to 39 in good health and CMV-seronegative. J is TRBJ1-2 and V is TRBV5-6; no definite D call. The CDR3 region has the DNA TGTGCCAGCAGCTTTGATCAGAACTATGGCTACACCTTC. Protein sequence: CASSFDQNYGYTF.